This T cell receptor (beta chain) was identified in a study of blood T cell repertoires in COVID-19. About the study: Material from acute and convalescent COVID-19 was sourced from the United States, Italy and Spain. In each case, the material was cDNA or gDNA derived from T cells, B-cell-depleted T cells, or PBMCs.

Germline loops: CDR1 MDHEN, CDR2 SYDVKM. The J segment lost 1 base and the V segment lost 2 bases, leaving 1 base of the junction unmatched. The CDR3 length is 14 residues. Repertoires were generated with immunoSEQ multiplex PCR, while TCRdb's copy carries only in-frame clones and drops some. The table has about 260,000 clones, approximately 84% seen once; the top ten hold under 2%. The specimen sequenced was peripheral blood. The clonotype originates from a woman older than 75 with acute or convalescent COVID-19. The chain couples TRBV28 to TRBJ2-5; 7 bases are a match to TRBD1. The CDR3: CASSLDRVQETQYF. Written as DNA, the CDR3 is TGTGCCAGCAGTTTAGACAGGGTCCAAGAGACCCAGTACTTC.